Following are 27 T cell receptor beta chains from one sample sequenced in a study of blood T cells in healthy people across ages. With a J-beta primer mix and a sample-barcoded 5' primer, a second PCR ran about 7 to 11 cycles. One entry per CDR3 protein results from TCRdb running MiXCR on the 5' RACE reads. The table includes 550,000 to 700,000 distinct CDR3 sequences, 27% detected once. Sequencing input: blood. Receptors were obtained from a woman aged 70-85 years in good health.

This clonotype was recorded a few times. The CDR3 nucleotides are TGTGCCAGCAGGGCCAGCCACATTCAGTACTTC. Translation: CASRASHIQYF. V is TRBV7-2 and J is TRBJ2-4; D uncertain. Germline V gene data show CDR1 as SGHTA and CDR2 as FQGNSA. V shed 6 bases and J shed 8 bases, with 8 bases lying between them. This CDR3 comprises 11 residues.

This clonotype was counted a few times. The chain carries TRBV5-1 and TRBJ1-2; D ambiguous. CDR1 is SGHRS and CDR2 is YFSETQ in the germline V gene. The ends were cut back, 4 bases at V and 8 bases at J, with 21 bases in the middle. This CDR3 spans 15 amino acids. The CDR3, as DNA: TGCGCCAGCAGCCCTGACGCACCCCGCTCGTGGGGCTACACCTTC. This sequence encodes CASSPDAPRSWGYTF. Combining the CDR3 with reference TRBV5-1 and TRBJ1-2 gives the whole variable domain KAGVTQTPRYLIKTRGQQVTLSCSPISGHRSVSWYQQTPGQGLQFLFEYFSETQRNKGNFPGRFSGRQFSNSRSEMNVSTLELGDSALYLCASSPDAPRSWGYTFGSGTRLTVV.

About this clonotype itself: This sequence may be a read error, since a much larger clone differs from it by one base. This chain joins TRBV7-3 and TRBJ2-5; 7 bases match TRBD2. Matching the DNA end better, TRBJ2-1 makes the J call doubtful. Germline CDR1 and CDR2: SGHTA and FQGTGA. The CDR3 is 15 amino acids. CDR3 nucleotides: TGTGCCAGCAGCTTAGCAGGGCGGGAGTACAATGAGCAGTTCTTC. Amino acid sequence: CASSLAGREYNEQFF.

This clonotype came up a few times. V usage is TRBV20-1 and J usage is TRBJ1-2, with D possibly being TRBD1 (6 bases). The germline V and J ends were trimmed by 0 bases and 0 bases, with 11 bases remaining between them. CDR1 is DFQATT, CDR2 SNEGSKA, per germline (reference sequence). The CDR3 totals 15 residues. CDR3 in amino acids: CSARDSQGSNYGYTF. CDR3 DNA: TGCAGTGCTAGAGATTCACAGGGTTCTAACTATGGCTACACCTTC.

This chain uses TRBV12-5 with TRBJ1-3; D is ambiguous. The V end was cut by 5 bases, the J end by 2 bases, with 7 bases between. CDR3 length: 13 amino acids. CDR1 is LGHNT and CDR2 is FRNRAP in the germline V gene. Here the CDR3 DNA reads TGTGCTAGTGGTAACGCAGCTGGAAACACCATATATTTT. This encodes CASGNAAGNTIYF.

This chain links TRBV7-8 with TRBJ2-1; the match to TRBD2 covers 9 bases. V shed 6 bases and J 5 bases; nucleotides not matched to a gene: 8. The CDR3 length is 15 residues. Germline lookup yields CDR1 SGHVS and CDR2 FQNEAQ. In DNA form, the CDR3 reads TGTGCCAGCAGAATAGCGGGGGCTAAAAACAATGAGCAGTTCTTC. Protein: CASRIAGAKNNEQFF.

This clonotype showed up many times. The V gene is TRBV7-2, the J gene TRBJ2-3; D call uncertain. This CDR3 spans 12 amino acids. Looked up from germline, CDR1 is SGHTA and CDR2 is FQGNSA. The V and J ends lost 1 base and 9 bases respectively, with 8 bases between them. The CDR3 DNA reads as TGTGCCAGCAGCTTAGACCGTGGCACGCAGTATTTT. Translated, it gives CASSLDRGTQYF.

The chain links TRBV20-1 to TRBJ2-5; 10 bases line up with TRBD2. The closer fit of TRBJ2-7 to the DNA end suggests the J call may be wrong. CDR3 length: 13 residues. CDR1 is DFQATT, CDR2 SNEGSKA, per germline (reference sequence). CDR3 DNA: TGCAGTGCTAAGATAGCGGGGGGATACGAGCAGTACTTC. Protein sequence: CSAKIAGGYEQYF.

The chain is built from TRBV24-1 and TRBJ2-1; no definite D call. The germline gives CDR1 KGHDR, CDR2 SFDVKD. The CDR3 spans 14 residues. V was cut by 4 bases and J by 7 bases, with 13 bases left in between. This CDR3 reads CATSDPGPRNEQFF. Here the CDR3 DNA reads TGTGCCACCAGTGACCCCGGGCCCAGGAATGAGCAGTTCTTC.

The chain uses TRBV7-2 and TRBJ1-1, with D unresolved. Germline assignment: CDR1 SGHTA and CDR2 FQGNSA. The V end was cut by 3 bases, the J end by 3 bases, with 8 bases between. CDR3 length: 13 amino acids. CDR3 sequence reads: CASSFMGYTEAFF. CDR3 bases: TGTGCCAGCAGCTTTATGGGGTACACTGAAGCTTTCTTT.

CDR3 protein: CASRLKRTGGSTEAFF. In nucleotides, the CDR3 is TGTGCCAGCAGACTGAAGAGGACAGGGGGGAGCACTGAAGCTTTCTTT. This rearrangement joins TRBV6-1 to TRBJ1-1, with 10 bases that match TRBD1. CDR1 and CDR2 from the germline V gene are MNHNS and SASEGT. V shed 6 bases and J 4 bases; nucleotides not matched to a gene: 11. The CDR3 extends over 16 amino acids.

The V and J genes are TRBV2 and TRBJ2-2; 8 bases agree with TRBD1. Germline CDR1 reads SNHLY; CDR2 reads FYNNEI. The CDR3 covers 15 residues. Trimming cost V 8 bases and J 1 base; bases outside gene matches: 6. This CDR3 is CASWTGLLNTGELFF. The CDR3 nucleotides are TGTGCCAGCTGGACAGGGCTATTGAACACCGGGGAGCTGTTTTTT.

This clonotype was detected only a few times. The chain links TRBV20-1 to TRBJ2-1, with TRBD1 matching 9 bases. Germline CDR1 reads DFQATT; CDR2 reads SNEGSKA (reference sequence). CDR3 length equals 15 residues. J lost 3 bases, V lost 5 bases, and 8 bases had no gene match. CDR3 in amino acids: CSAQRGTGSYNEQFF. CDR3 coding DNA: TGCAGTGCTCAGAGAGGGACAGGGAGCTACAATGAGCAGTTCTTC.

This clonotype turned up a few times. The CDR3 here is CASSLVNGVTEAFF. The CDR3 DNA is TGTGCCAGCAGCTTAGTAAACGGGGTCACTGAAGCTTTCTTT. This chain connects TRBV7-2 to TRBJ1-1; D is unresolved. V lost 1 base and J lost 4, with 10 bases in between. CDR3 length: 14 residues. Germline CDR1 is SGHTA and CDR2 is FQGNSA.

The CDR3 reads CASSRGGSIQYF. The CDR3 region has the DNA TGTGCCAGCAGCCGGGGGGGCAGCATTCAGTACTTC. The chain recombines TRBV9 with TRBJ2-4; 8 bases are shared with TRBD2. There are 12 residues in the CDR3. Germline assignment: CDR1 SGDLS and CDR2 YYNGEE. V lost 4 bases and J lost 9; bases outside the gene matches: 3.

This clonotype was found a few times. The genes are TRBV20-1 and TRBJ1-5, with 8 bases aligning to TRBD1. The CDR3 length is 18 residues. The V gene's germline CDR1 is DFQATT and CDR2 SNEGSKA (reference sequence). The V segment lost 0 bases and the J segment 0 bases; nucleotides outside the gene matches: 10. Here the CDR3 DNA reads TGCAGTGCTAGAGACCCAGGGGGCCGGAGCGGTAGCAATCAGCCCCAGCATTTT. Protein: CSARDPGGRSGSNQPQHF.

The rearrangement uses TRBV5-1 and TRBJ1-1; 11 bases align to TRBD1. There are 17 residues in the CDR3. J was trimmed by 0 bases and V by 3 bases; bases with no gene match: 7. CDR1 SGHRS and CDR2 YFSETQ come from the germline V gene. The CDR3 loop reads CASSSGQGAGVNTEAFF. The DNA for the CDR3 is TGCGCCAGCAGCTCCGGACAGGGGGCCGGGGTGAACACTGAAGCTTTCTTT.

This clonotype was counted between two and nine times. J is TRBJ1-1 and V is TRBV28; 7 nucleotides align to TRBD1. CDR1 MDHEN and CDR2 SYDVKM come from the germline V gene. V lost 8 bases, J lost 2 bases, and 2 bases stayed unmatched. The CDR3 length is 12 residues. CDR3 in amino acids: CASGTVNTEAFF. In DNA form, the CDR3 reads TGTGCCAGCGGGACAGTCAACACTGAAGCTTTCTTT.

There are a few counts of this clonotype. The chain carries TRBV6-5 and TRBJ2-6, with D possibly being TRBD1 (6 bases). Germline V gene data show CDR1 as MNHEY and CDR2 as SVGAGI. The CDR3 spans 18 residues. Trimming left V 3 bases short and J 1 base short, with 16 bases between. The CDR3 nucleotides are TGTGCCAGCAGTTATGGGGGCGGCCGCCCTTCTGGGGCCAACGTCCTGACTTTC. Its translation is CASSYGGGRPSGANVLTF.

The sample holds a few counts of this clonotype. The chain has TRBV3-1 and TRBJ2-1, with TRBD2 identical over 15 bases. The CDR3 is 21 residues long. J was trimmed by 2 bases and V by 0 bases; bases with no gene match: 11. Germline CDR1 LGHDT, CDR2 YNNKEL (reference sequence). The CDR3 sequence is CASSQDPPGLAGGGAYNEQFF. The CDR3 DNA sequence: TGTGCCAGCAGCCAAGACCCGCCGGGACTAGCGGGGGGAGGGGCCTACAATGAGCAGTTCTTC.

The genes are TRBV5-1 and TRBJ2-3; 7 bases are a match to TRBD2. CDR3 size: 17 residues. V was clipped by 7 bases and J by 0 bases; unmatched bases: 14. CDR1 SGHRS and CDR2 YFSETQ come from the germline V gene. The CDR3 spells CASYSSGGLLSTDTQYF. In DNA form, the CDR3 reads TGCGCCAGCTATTCCTCGGGGGGACTGCTTAGCACAGATACGCAGTATTTT.

The V gene is TRBV12-3 or TRBV12-4, the J gene TRBJ2-7, with a weak D call TRBD1 (6 bases). The CDR3 sequence is 14 residues long. V gave up 3 bases and J gave up 2 bases, with 11 bases separating them. DNA of the CDR3: TGTGCCAGCAGTTTTGGGCAGGGGACCTACGAGCAGTACTTC. This encodes CASSFGQGTYEQYF.

V gene TRBV20-1 combines with J gene TRBJ2-5, with TRBD1 identical over 10 bases. This CDR3 has 14 residues. V trimming: 6 bases; J trimming: 9 bases; junction bases outside the gene matches: 13. The germline V gene has CDR1 DFQATT and CDR2 SNEGSKA (reference sequence). CDR3 protein: CSAGGQGRWEAQYF. The CDR3 DNA sequence: TGCAGTGCCGGGGGACAGGGGAGGTGGGAGGCCCAGTACTTC.

This clonotype was counted only a few times. V and J are TRBV20-1 and TRBJ2-5; 8 nucleotides match TRBD1. The CDR3 spans 14 residues. Germline V gene sequence: CDR1 DFQATT, CDR2 SNEGSKA (reference sequence). With 4 bases clipped from V and 5 bases from J, the junction kept 9 bases outside the gene matches. Here the CDR3 DNA reads TGCAGTGCTACGGACCGGACAGGGCATGAGACCCAGTACTTC. It encodes CSATDRTGHETQYF.

This clonotype was recorded a few times. The V call is TRBV6-5, the J call TRBJ1-4; D gene ambiguous. V lost 0 bases and J lost 8, with 7 bases in between. The length of the CDR3 is 13 residues. Germline CDR1 and CDR2: MNHEY and SVGAGI. The CDR3 is CASSYSAGEKLFF. The CDR3, as DNA: TGTGCCAGCAGTTACTCAGCGGGGGAAAAACTGTTTTTT.

This clonotype was counted only a few times. CDR3 DNA: TGCGCCAGCAGCCAAGAGGTCACGGGATCAGGTGACCTCCACTTT. Protein product: CASSQEVTGSGDLHF. This chain uses TRBV4-3 with TRBJ1-6; no definite D call. CDR3 length: 15 amino acids. The germline gives CDR1 LGHNA, CDR2 YSLEER. Between the trimmed V and J ends, which lost 0 bases and 15 bases, there was a span of 18 bases.

The CDR3 reads CASPGTRRPYEQYV. The DNA of the CDR3 is TGTGCCAGCCCCGGGACTAGACGGCCCTACGAGCAGTACGTC. The V and J genes are TRBV12-3 or TRBV12-4 and TRBJ2-7, with TRBD2 matching 8 bases. Trimming took 8 bases from V and 2 from J; bases not matched to a gene: 8. This CDR3 is 14 amino acids long.